The entry that follows covers one TCR beta chain sequence. Antigen: not known. The CDR3 sequence is 14 residues long. Germline CDR1 reads SGHNT; CDR2 reads YYREEE (reference sequence). V lost 2 bases to trimming and J lost 6 bases, with 13 bases between them. Anyone with autoimmune disease history or systemic immunosuppression was excluded. This specimen comes from a study of OX40 agonist ivuxolimab in advanced cancers. The study's findings and limits: CD4+ and CD8+ blood T cells expanded clonally by week 6 at 0.1 to 3.0 mg/kg. Researchers did not determine the expanded peripheral T cells' antigen specificity.

TCRdb's copy holds only in-frame clones and misses some; the assay was immunoSEQ multiplex PCR. The sample holds 80,000 or so clones, roughly 85% seen once. This TCR derives from an adult with an advanced solid tumor such as melanoma, head and neck, liver or kidney cancer. This specimen was CD4+ or CD8+ T cells sorted from blood, taken in a trial of the OX40 agonist ivuxolimab. The chain joins TRBV5-4 to TRBJ2-3; the D is unclear. CDR3 in DNA: TGTGCCAGCAGCTTTGCAGGACCCACGGATACGCAGTATTTT. Its protein is CASSFAGPTDTQYF.